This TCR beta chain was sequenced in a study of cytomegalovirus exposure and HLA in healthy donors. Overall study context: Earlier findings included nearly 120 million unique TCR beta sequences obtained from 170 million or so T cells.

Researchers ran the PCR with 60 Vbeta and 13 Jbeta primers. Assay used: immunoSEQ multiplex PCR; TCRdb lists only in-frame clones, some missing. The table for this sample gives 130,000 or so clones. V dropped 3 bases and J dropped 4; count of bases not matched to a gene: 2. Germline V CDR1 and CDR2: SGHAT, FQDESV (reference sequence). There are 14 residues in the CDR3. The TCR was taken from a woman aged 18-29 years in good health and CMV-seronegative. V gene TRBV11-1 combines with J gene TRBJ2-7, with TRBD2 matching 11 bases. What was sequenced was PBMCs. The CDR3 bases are TGTGCCAGCAGCTTTACTAGCGGGAGTTACGAGCAGTACGTC. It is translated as CASSFTSGSYEQYV.